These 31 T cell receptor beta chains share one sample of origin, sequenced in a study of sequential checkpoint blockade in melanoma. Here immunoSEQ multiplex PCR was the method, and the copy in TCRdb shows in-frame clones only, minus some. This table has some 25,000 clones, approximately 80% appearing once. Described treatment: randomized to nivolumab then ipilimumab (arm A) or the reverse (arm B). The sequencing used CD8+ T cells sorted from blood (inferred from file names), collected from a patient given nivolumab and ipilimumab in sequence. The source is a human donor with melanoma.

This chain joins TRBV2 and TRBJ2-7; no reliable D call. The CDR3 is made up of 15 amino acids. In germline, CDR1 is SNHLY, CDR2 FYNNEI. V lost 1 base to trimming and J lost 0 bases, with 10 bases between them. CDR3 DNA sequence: TGTGCCAGCAGTGAAGAGCTCAAACCCTCCTACGAGCAGTACTTC. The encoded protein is CASSEELKPSYEQYF.

The CDR3: CASSRGTGESYNEQFF. DNA of the CDR3: TGTGCCAGCTCCCGTGGGACAGGCGAGTCCTACAATGAGCAGTTCTTC. The V call is TRBV18, the J call TRBJ2-1, with 8 bases lining up with TRBD1. Germline lookup yields CDR1 KGHSH and CDR2 LQKENI. CDR3 length equals 16 residues. The junction had 8 bases not matched to a gene; V was cut back by 6 bases and J by 1 base.

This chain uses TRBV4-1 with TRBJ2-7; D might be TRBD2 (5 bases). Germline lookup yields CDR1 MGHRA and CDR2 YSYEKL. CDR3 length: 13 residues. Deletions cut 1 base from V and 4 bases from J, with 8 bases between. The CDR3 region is CASSQGGGYEQYF. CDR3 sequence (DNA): TGCGCCAGCAGCCAAGGCGGCGGGTACGAGCAGTACTTC.

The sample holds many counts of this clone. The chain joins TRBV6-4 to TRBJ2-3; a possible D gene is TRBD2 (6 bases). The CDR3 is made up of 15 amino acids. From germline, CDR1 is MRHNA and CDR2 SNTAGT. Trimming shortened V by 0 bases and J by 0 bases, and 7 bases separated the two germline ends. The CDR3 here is CASSDSEGSTDTQYF. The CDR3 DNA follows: TGTGCCAGCAGTGACTCGGAGGGAAGCACAGATACGCAGTATTTT.

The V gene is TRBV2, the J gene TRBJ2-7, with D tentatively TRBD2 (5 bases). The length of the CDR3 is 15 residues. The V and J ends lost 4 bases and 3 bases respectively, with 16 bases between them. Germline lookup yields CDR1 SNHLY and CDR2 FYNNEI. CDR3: CASSASKAERYEQYF. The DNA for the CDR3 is TGTGCCAGCAGTGCTTCAAAAGCGGAGCGCTACGAGCAGTACTTC.

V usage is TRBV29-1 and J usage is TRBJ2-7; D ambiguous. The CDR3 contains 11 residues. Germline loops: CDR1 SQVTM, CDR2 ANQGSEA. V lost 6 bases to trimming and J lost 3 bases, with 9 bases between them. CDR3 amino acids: CSVLEDYEQYF. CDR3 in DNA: TGCAGCGTACTCGAAGACTACGAGCAGTACTTC.

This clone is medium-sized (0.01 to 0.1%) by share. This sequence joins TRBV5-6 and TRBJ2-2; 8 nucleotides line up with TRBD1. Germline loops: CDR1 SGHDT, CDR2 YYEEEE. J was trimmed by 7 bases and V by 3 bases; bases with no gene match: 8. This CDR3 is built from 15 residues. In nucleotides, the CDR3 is TGTGCCAGCAGCTCAAGACAGGGGTCGGTCGGGGAGCTGTTTTTT. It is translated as CASSSRQGSVGELFF.

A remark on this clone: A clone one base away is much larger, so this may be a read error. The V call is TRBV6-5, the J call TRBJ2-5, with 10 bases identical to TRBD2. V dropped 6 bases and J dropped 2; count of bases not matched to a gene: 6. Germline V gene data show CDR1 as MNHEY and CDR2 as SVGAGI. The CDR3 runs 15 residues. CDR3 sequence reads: CASSLELAGQETQYF. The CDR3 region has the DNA TGTGCCAGCAGCCTCGAACTAGCGGGGCAAGAGACCCAGTACTTC.

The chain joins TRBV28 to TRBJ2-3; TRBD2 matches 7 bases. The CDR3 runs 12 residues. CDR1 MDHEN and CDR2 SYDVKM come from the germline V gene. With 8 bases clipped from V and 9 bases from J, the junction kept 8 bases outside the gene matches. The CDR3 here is CASRKRGLTQYF. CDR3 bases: TGTGCCAGCCGAAAGCGGGGCTTGACGCAGTATTTT.

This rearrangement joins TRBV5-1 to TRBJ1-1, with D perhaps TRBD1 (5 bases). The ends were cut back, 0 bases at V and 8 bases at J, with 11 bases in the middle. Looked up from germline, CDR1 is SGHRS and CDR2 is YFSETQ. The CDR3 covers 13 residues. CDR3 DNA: TGCGCCAGCAGCTTGGGCGCAGGGAAAGAAGCTTTCTTT. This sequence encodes CASSLGAGKEAFF.

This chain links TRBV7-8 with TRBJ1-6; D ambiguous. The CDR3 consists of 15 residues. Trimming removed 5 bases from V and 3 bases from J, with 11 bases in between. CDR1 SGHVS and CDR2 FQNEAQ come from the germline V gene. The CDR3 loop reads CASSPPNGYNSPLHF. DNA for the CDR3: TGTGCCAGCAGCCCCCCGAACGGCTATAATTCACCCCTCCACTTT.

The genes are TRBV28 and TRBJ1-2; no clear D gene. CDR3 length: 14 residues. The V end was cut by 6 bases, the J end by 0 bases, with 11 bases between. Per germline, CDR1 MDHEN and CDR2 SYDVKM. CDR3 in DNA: TGTGCCAGCAGATTGCTAAGTACTAACTATGGCTACACCTTC. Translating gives CASRLLSTNYGYTF.

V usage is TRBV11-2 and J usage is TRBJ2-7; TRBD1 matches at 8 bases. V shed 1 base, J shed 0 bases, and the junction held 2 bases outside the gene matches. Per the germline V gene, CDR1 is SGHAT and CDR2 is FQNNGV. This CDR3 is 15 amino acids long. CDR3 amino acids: CASSLGQGPSYEQYF. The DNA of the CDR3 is TGTGCCAGCAGCTTAGGACAGGGGCCCTCCTACGAGCAGTACTTC. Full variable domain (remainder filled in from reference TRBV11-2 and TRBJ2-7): EAGVAQSPRYKIIEKRQSVAFWCNPISGHATLYWYQQILGQGPKLLIQFQNNGVVDDSQLPKDRFSAERLKGVDSTLKIQPAKLEDSAVYLCASSLGQGPSYEQYFGPGTRLTVT.

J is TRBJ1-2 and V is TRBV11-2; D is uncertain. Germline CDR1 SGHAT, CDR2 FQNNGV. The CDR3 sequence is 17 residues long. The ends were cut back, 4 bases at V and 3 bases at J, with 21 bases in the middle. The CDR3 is CASSSNRGQEDYYGYTF. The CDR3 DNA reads TGTGCCAGCAGCTCTAACAGAGGGCAGGAGGATTACTATGGCTACACCTTC.

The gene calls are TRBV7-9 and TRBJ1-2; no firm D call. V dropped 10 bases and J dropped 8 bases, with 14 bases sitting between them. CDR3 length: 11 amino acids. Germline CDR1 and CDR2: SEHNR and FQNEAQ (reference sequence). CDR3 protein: CAIKGGEGYTF. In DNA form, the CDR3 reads TGTGCCATCAAGGGAGGAGAGGGCTACACCTTC.

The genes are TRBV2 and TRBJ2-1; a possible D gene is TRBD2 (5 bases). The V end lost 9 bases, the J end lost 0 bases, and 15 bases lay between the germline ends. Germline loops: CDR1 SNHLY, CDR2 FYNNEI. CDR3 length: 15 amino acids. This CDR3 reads CASTRSVGSYNEQFF. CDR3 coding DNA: TGTGCCAGTACTAGGAGCGTCGGCTCCTACAATGAGCAGTTCTTC.

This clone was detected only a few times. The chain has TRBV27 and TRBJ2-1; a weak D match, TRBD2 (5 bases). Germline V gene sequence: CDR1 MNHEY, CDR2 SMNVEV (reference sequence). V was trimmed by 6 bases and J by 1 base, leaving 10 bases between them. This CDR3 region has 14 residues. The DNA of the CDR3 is TGTGCCAGCAGAACGGGAAGGTCCTACAATGAGCAGTTCTTC. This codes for CASRTGRSYNEQFF.

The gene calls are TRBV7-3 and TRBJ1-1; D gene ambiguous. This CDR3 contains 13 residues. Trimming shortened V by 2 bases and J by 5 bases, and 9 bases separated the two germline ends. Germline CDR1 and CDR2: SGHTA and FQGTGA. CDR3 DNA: TGTGCCAGCAGCTTATCACAGCCAACTGAAGCTTTCTTT. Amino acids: CASSLSQPTEAFF. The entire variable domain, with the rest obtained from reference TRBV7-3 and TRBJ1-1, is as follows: GAGVSQTPSNKVTEKGKYVELRCDPISGHTALYWYRQSLGQGPEFLIYFQGTGAADDSGLPNDRFFAVRPEGSVSTLKIQRTERGDSAVYLCASSLSQPTEAFFGQGTRLTVV.

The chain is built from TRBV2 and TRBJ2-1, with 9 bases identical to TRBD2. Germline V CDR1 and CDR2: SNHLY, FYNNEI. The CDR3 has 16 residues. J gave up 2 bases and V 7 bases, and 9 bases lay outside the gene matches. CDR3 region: CASIQVERGAYNEQFF. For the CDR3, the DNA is TGTGCCAGCATTCAGGTCGAGCGGGGGGCCTACAATGAGCAGTTCTTC.

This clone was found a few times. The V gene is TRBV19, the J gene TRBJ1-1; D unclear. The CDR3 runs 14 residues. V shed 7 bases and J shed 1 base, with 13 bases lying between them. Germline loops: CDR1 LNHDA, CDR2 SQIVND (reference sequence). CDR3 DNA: TGTGCCAGTACACGAGGAGGTTCGAACACTGAAGCTTTCTTT. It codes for CASTRGGSNTEAFF.

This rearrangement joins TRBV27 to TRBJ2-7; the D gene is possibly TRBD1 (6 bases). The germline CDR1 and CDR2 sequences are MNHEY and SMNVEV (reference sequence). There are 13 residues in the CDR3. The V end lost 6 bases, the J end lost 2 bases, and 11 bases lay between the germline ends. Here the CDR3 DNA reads TGTGCCAGCAGCAGGGGCAGTGCCTACGAGCAGTACTTC. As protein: CASSRGSAYEQYF.

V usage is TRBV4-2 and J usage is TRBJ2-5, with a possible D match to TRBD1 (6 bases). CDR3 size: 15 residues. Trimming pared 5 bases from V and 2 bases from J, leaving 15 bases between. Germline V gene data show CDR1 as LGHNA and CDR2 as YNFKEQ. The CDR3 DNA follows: TGTGCCAGCAGCTACGAGTCGGGACATCAAGAGACCCAGTACTTC. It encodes CASSYESGHQETQYF.

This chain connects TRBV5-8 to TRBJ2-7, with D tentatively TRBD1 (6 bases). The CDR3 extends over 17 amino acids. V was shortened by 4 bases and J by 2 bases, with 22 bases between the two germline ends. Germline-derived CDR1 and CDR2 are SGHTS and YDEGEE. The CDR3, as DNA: TGTGCCAGCAGCCCGGGGCCACGGACAGAGCGACCCTACGAGCAGTACTTC. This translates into CASSPGPRTERPYEQYF.

The CDR3 nucleotides read TGTGCCAGCAGCCCAAGGCAGGGTTCGGAGACCCAGTACTTC. This encodes CASSPRQGSETQYF. The chain has TRBV6-5 and TRBJ2-5, with D perhaps TRBD1 (5 bases). The germline V and J ends were trimmed by 6 bases and 5 bases, with 16 bases remaining between them. CDR3 length equals 14 residues. Germline CDR1 is MNHEY and CDR2 is SVGAGI.

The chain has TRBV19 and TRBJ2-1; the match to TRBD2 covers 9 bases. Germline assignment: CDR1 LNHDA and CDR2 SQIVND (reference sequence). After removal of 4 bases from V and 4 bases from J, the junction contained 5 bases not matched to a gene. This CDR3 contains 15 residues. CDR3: CASSSGGAPYNEQFF. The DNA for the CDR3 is TGTGCCAGTAGTAGCGGGGGGGCACCTTACAATGAGCAGTTCTTC.

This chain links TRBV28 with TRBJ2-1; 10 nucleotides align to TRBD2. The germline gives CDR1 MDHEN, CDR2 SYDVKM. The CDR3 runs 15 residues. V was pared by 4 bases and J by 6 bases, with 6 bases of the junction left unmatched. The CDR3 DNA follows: TGTGCCAGCAGTTCCAAGAGCGGGGGGGCCAATGAGCAGTTCTTC. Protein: CASSSKSGGANEQFF.

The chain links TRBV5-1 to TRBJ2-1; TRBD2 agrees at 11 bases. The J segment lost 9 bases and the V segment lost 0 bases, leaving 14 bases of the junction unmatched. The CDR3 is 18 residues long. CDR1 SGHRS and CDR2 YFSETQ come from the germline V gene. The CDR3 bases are TGCGCCAGCAGCTTGGAGGGTAGCGGGGGGGCTCCCTTCGGTGAGCAGTTCTTC. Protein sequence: CASSLEGSGGAPFGEQFF.

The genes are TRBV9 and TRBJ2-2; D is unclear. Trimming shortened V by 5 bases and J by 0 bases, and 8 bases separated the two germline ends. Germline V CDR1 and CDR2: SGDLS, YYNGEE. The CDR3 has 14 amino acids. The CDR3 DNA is TGTGCCAGCAGAGACTCATCGAACACCGGGGAGCTGTTTTTT. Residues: CASRDSSNTGELFF.

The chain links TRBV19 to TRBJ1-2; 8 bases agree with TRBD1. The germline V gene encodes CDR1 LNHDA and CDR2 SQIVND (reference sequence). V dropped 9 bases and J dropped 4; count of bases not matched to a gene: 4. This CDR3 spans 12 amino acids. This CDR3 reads CASRQGSYGYTF. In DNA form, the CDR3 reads TGTGCCAGCAGACAGGGGAGCTATGGCTACACCTTC.

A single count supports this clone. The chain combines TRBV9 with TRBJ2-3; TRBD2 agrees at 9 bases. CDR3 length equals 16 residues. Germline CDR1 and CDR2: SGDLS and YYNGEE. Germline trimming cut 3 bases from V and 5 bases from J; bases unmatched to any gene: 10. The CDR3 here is CASSGYSGGSRDTQYF. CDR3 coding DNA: TGTGCCAGCAGCGGATATAGCGGGGGAAGTCGAGATACGCAGTATTTT.

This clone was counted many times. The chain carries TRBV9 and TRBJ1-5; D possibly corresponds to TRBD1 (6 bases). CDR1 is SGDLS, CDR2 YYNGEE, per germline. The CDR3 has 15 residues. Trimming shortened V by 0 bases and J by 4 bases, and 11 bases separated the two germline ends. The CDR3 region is CASSVGGGANQPQHF. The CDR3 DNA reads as TGTGCCAGCAGCGTAGGAGGGGGGGCTAATCAGCCCCAGCATTTT.